These T cell receptor beta chains were read from a single sample in a study of identical twins. One entry per CDR3 protein results from TCRdb running MiXCR on the 5' RACE reads. This sample has roughly 690,000 distinct CDR3 sequences, with over 20% found just once. The sample was also linked to a second study, of T cells expressing NK-cell markers.

The sequencing sample was made of PBMCs. The origin of the receptors is a woman aged 18 to 35 in good health. The conserved cysteine and the conserved F or W are not part of the CDR3 here. The order of the fields is J gene, V gene, D gene, CDR3 protein. The D gene is left open where the match is weak.

j_call: TRBJ2-5
v_call: TRBV20-1
d_call: NA
cdr3_aa: SATNPGLQETQY

j_call: TRBJ2-1
v_call: TRBV6-6
d_call: TRBD2
cdr3_aa: ASKSGGYNEQF

j_call: TRBJ2-7
v_call: TRBV5-1
d_call: NA
cdr3_aa: ASSLEPTYEQY

j_call: TRBJ2-1
v_call: TRBV20-1
d_call: TRBD1
cdr3_aa: SAKRQGGRNEQF

j_call: TRBJ2-3
v_call: TRBV20-1
d_call: NA
cdr3_aa: SAGRLSGITDTQY

j_call: TRBJ2-3
v_call: TRBV5-1
d_call: TRBD2
cdr3_aa: ASSFSPSGKTDTQY

j_call: TRBJ2-7
v_call: TRBV12-3/TRBV12-4
d_call: NA
cdr3_aa: ASSSGLPGGYEQY

j_call: TRBJ2-5
v_call: TRBV25-1
d_call: NA
cdr3_aa: ASSELKFQETQY

j_call: TRBJ2-1
v_call: TRBV6-2/TRBV6-3
d_call: NA
cdr3_aa: ASRRDFPLPEQF

j_call: TRBJ2-7
v_call: TRBV25-1
d_call: TRBD2
cdr3_aa: ASSEPAGGSYEQY

j_call: TRBJ1-2
v_call: TRBV7-2
d_call: NA
cdr3_aa: ASSREWDRANYGYT

j_call: TRBJ2-5
v_call: TRBV6-5
d_call: TRBD2
cdr3_aa: ASSLTSGTAGQETQY

j_call: TRBJ2-3
v_call: TRBV5-1
d_call: NA
cdr3_aa: ASSADRPDTQY

j_call: TRBJ2-1
v_call: TRBV12-3/TRBV12-4
d_call: NA
cdr3_aa: ASSAPGLLNEQF

j_call: TRBJ2-7
v_call: TRBV12-3/TRBV12-4
d_call: TRBD1
cdr3_aa: ASSLGTGWEQY

j_call: TRBJ2-7
v_call: TRBV23-1
d_call: NA
cdr3_aa: ASSQKKDSYYEQY

j_call: TRBJ2-7
v_call: TRBV28
d_call: NA
cdr3_aa: ASSGPGPSEQY

j_call: TRBJ2-1
v_call: TRBV2
d_call: NA
cdr3_aa: ASTRDTHNEQF

j_call: TRBJ2-5
v_call: TRBV15
d_call: TRBD2
cdr3_aa: ATSRDRGGGASEETQY

j_call: TRBJ2-1
v_call: TRBV20-1
d_call: NA
cdr3_aa: SALGRGALSNEQF

j_call: TRBJ2-1
v_call: TRBV9
d_call: NA
cdr3_aa: ASSATTNLNEQF

j_call: TRBJ2-7
v_call: TRBV29-1
d_call: NA
cdr3_aa: SVSSVYEQY

j_call: TRBJ2-2
v_call: TRBV12-3/TRBV12-4
d_call: NA
cdr3_aa: ASSASGRYTGELF

j_call: TRBJ2-7
v_call: TRBV15
d_call: NA
cdr3_aa: ATSGVDKVYGHEQY

j_call: TRBJ1-5
v_call: TRBV24-1
d_call: NA
cdr3_aa: ATSDSSNAQH

j_call: TRBJ2-1
v_call: TRBV5-1
d_call: NA
cdr3_aa: ASSRPDNEQF

j_call: TRBJ2-7
v_call: TRBV5-1
d_call: NA
cdr3_aa: ASSLEAPYEQY

j_call: TRBJ2-2
v_call: TRBV4-3
d_call: NA
cdr3_aa: ASRITPNTGELF

j_call: TRBJ2-3
v_call: TRBV20-1
d_call: NA
cdr3_aa: CARDPGRSVRADTQY